These 23 T cell receptor beta chains were all obtained from the same sample, sequenced in a study of Tregs in tolerant kidney transplant recipients. Measured with immunoSEQ multiplex PCR; TCRdb has only the in-frame clones, and not every one. Among around 43,000 clones listed, about 90% were seen once. The specimen was Tregs from blood. These TCRs come from a human donor in good health.

J is TRBJ2-7 and V is TRBV18, with D perhaps matching TRBD2 (6 bases). V was clipped by 3 bases and J by 1 base, with 13 bases between them. The CDR3 is made up of 15 amino acids. Per the germline V gene, CDR1 is KGHSH and CDR2 is LQKENI. This CDR3 is CASSPGGVGSYEQYF. The CDR3, as DNA: TGTGCCAGCTCACCCGGAGGGGTGGGTTCCTACGAGCAGTACTTC.

The chain is built from TRBV30 and TRBJ1-1; TRBD1 agrees at 9 bases. The CDR3 totals 13 residues. Germline V gene data show CDR1 as GTSNPN and CDR2 as SVGIG (reference sequence). The V gene end was trimmed by 3 bases and the J gene end by 11 bases; junction bases not matched to a gene: 10. CDR3 amino acids: CAWRGQPGTGAFF. The CDR3 bases are TGTGCCTGGAGAGGTCAACCCGGGACAGGGGCTTTCTTT.

This chain links TRBV6-5 with TRBJ2-7; D might be TRBD1 or TRBD2, each matching 5 bases. Germline assignment: CDR1 MNHEY and CDR2 SVGAGI. The CDR3 covers 15 residues. Trimming stripped 2 bases from V and 2 bases from J, with 13 bases between. Written as DNA, the CDR3 is TGTGCCAGCAGTTACGGGTACGGGGCGACCTACGAGCAGTACTTC. Translating gives CASSYGYGATYEQYF.

This clone was recorded once. The chain combines TRBV4-1 with TRBJ2-1; the D gene is possibly TRBD2 (6 bases). CDR1 is MGHRA, CDR2 YSYEKL, per germline. V lost 4 bases to trimming and J lost 3 bases, with 13 bases between them. This CDR3 spans 15 amino acids. This chain's CDR3 is CASSPRPGLYNEQFF. CDR3 in DNA: TGCGCCAGCAGCCCCCGACCGGGACTCTACAATGAGCAGTTCTTC.

This clone came up once. The V gene is TRBV6-5, the J gene TRBJ1-1; D remains unclear. Germline V CDR1 and CDR2: MNHEY, SVGAGI. CDR3 length: 14 residues. The V gene lost 2 bases and the J gene lost 5 bases, with 12 bases spanning the gap. CDR3: CASSYGLGRTEAFF. In DNA form, the CDR3 reads TGTGCCAGCAGTTACGGTTTGGGGAGAACTGAAGCTTTCTTT.

The chain links TRBV2 to TRBJ1-2; D perhaps matches TRBD1 (6 bases). The CDR3 covers 12 residues. Trimming took off 6 bases at V and 6 bases at J, with 11 bases between the two ends. Looked up from germline, CDR1 is SNHLY and CDR2 is FYNNEI. CDR3 amino acids: CASSTGWDGYTF. The DNA of the CDR3 is TGTGCCAGCAGCACAGGGTGGGATGGCTACACCTTC.

This clone was seen just once. The CDR3 DNA reads as TGTGCCAGCAGCCCCAGACTAGCGGGGGTCAATGAGCAGTTCTTC. Protein product: CASSPRLAGVNEQFF. This chain connects TRBV11-3 to TRBJ2-1; 12 bases match TRBD2. The V segment lost 5 bases and the J segment 6 bases; nucleotides outside the gene matches: 5. Germline lookup yields CDR1 SGHNT and CDR2 YENEEA. This CDR3 comprises 15 residues.

V and J are TRBV2 and TRBJ1-5; D might be TRBD1 (6 bases). Deletions cut 4 bases from V and 7 bases from J, with 14 bases between. The germline CDR1 and CDR2 sequences are SNHLY and FYNNEI. The CDR3 totals 14 residues. The CDR3 bases are TGTGCCAGCAGTGGAGGACAGCCCGGCCAGCCCCAGCATTTT. Its protein is CASSGGQPGQPQHF. The whole variable domain, filled in from reference TRBV2 and TRBJ1-5, reads EPEVTQTPSHQVTQMGQEVILRCVPISNHLYFYWYRQILGQKVEFLVSFYNNEISEKSEIFDDQFSVERPDGSNFTLKIRSTKLEDSAMYFCASSGGQPGQPQHFGDGTRLSIL.

V gene TRBV30 combines with J gene TRBJ1-2, with 9 bases aligning to TRBD1. The CDR3 extends over 14 amino acids. Per germline, CDR1 GTSNPN and CDR2 SVGIG (reference sequence). Unmatched junction bases numbered 12, after V lost 4 bases and J lost 9 bases. The DNA of the CDR3 is TGTGCCTGGAAGGCCTCCGGGACAGGGTGGAGCTACACCTTC. Translated, it gives CAWKASGTGWSYTF. Looking up the rest from reference TRBV30 and TRBJ1-2 gives the full variable domain: SQTIHQWPATLVQPVGSPLSLECTVEGTSNPNLYWYRQAAGRGLQLLFYSVGIGQISSEVPQNLSASRPQDRQFILSSKKLLLSDSGFYLCAWKASGTGWSYTFGSGTRLTVV.

This clone was counted once. The chain has TRBV9 and TRBJ2-6; 9 bases align to TRBD1. This CDR3 has 19 residues. V dropped 4 bases and J dropped 0; count of bases not matched to a gene: 11. Germline values: CDR1 SGDLS, CDR2 YYNGEE. Here the CDR3 reads CASSPPLGQGNSGANVLTF. In DNA form, the CDR3 reads TGTGCCAGCAGCCCTCCATTAGGACAGGGGAACTCTGGGGCCAACGTCCTGACTTTC.

The rearrangement uses TRBV18 and TRBJ1-1, with D maybe TRBD1 (5 bases). Trimming cost V 3 bases and J 7 bases, with 9 bases left between them. Germline V gene lookup returns CDR1 KGHSH and CDR2 LQKENI. CDR3 length equals 12 residues. The CDR3 DNA is TGTGCCAGCTCACCGGGGCTCGATGAAGCTTTCTTT. Residues: CASSPGLDEAFF.

This clone turned up a few times. This chain links TRBV6-6 with TRBJ1-2; no clear D. This CDR3 has 12 amino acids. The V gene's germline CDR1 is MNHNY and CDR2 SVGAGI (reference sequence). The V end lost 6 bases, the J end lost 3 bases, and 8 bases lay between the germline ends. CDR3 DNA: TGTGCCAGCAGCTCCCAAGACTATGGCTACACCTTC. It is translated as CASSSQDYGYTF.

The genes are TRBV6-5 and TRBJ2-1; 11 bases are a match to TRBD1. The V segment lost 4 bases and the J segment 2 bases; nucleotides outside the gene matches: 4. This CDR3 comprises 16 residues. CDR1 and CDR2 (germline): MNHEY, SVGAGI. The DNA of the CDR3 is TGTGCCAGCAGTTGGCCGGGACAGGGGGCCTACAATGAGCAGTTCTTC. Translating gives CASSWPGQGAYNEQFF.

The chain is built from TRBV6-5 and TRBJ2-2; TRBD1 is a possible D gene (6 bases). The V end lost 4 bases, the J end lost 8 bases, and 17 bases lay between the germline ends. Germline CDR1 MNHEY, CDR2 SVGAGI. The CDR3 has 15 residues. CDR3 residues: CASSFRDTGPGELFF. Written as DNA, the CDR3 is TGTGCCAGCAGTTTCCGGGACACTGGACCGGGGGAGCTGTTTTTT.

This clone was recorded a few times. This chain connects TRBV6-5 to TRBJ2-3; 10 nucleotides agree with TRBD2. The germline V gene encodes CDR1 MNHEY and CDR2 SVGAGI. CDR3 size: 15 residues. V shed 4 bases, J shed 6 bases, and the junction held 7 bases outside the gene matches. This chain's CDR3 is CASSFQAGGPDTQYF. In DNA form, the CDR3 reads TGTGCCAGCAGTTTCCAAGCGGGGGGGCCCGATACGCAGTATTTT.

The chain is built from TRBV19 and TRBJ1-2; possible D gene TRBD1, 5 bases. This CDR3 comprises 15 residues. CDR1 is LNHDA, CDR2 SQIVND, per germline (reference sequence). Trimming pared 3 bases from V and 1 base from J, leaving 12 bases between. The CDR3 sequence is CASSISAGNNYGYTF. The CDR3 DNA is TGTGCCAGTAGTATTTCGGCAGGGAATAACTATGGCTACACCTTC.

The chain links TRBV5-5 to TRBJ1-2; the D gene is possibly TRBD1 (6 bases). Germline V gives CDR1 SGHKS, CDR2 YYEKEE (reference sequence). V lost 4 bases, J lost 7 bases, and 11 bases lay in between. This CDR3 has 12 residues. The CDR3 bases are TGTGCCAGCAGCCCGACGGACAGTGGCTACACCTTC. Its translation is CASSPTDSGYTF.

V usage is TRBV6-1 and J usage is TRBJ2-5; D tentatively fits TRBD1 or TRBD2 (5 bases each). The V and J ends lost 6 bases and 5 bases respectively, with 13 bases between them. This CDR3 has 13 residues. The germline gives CDR1 MNHNS, CDR2 SASEGT. This CDR3 is CASRVGRDETQYF. CDR3 in DNA: TGTGCCAGCAGAGTGGGCAGGGACGAGACCCAGTACTTC.

The chain is built from TRBV9 and TRBJ1-4; D might be TRBD1 (5 bases). V was cut by 3 bases and J by 8 bases, with 17 bases left in between. Germline CDR1 and CDR2: SGDLS and YYNGEE. This CDR3 spans 15 amino acids. The chain's CDR3 is CASSAIGTGDEKLFF. CDR3 nucleotides: TGTGCCAGCAGCGCGATCGGGACTGGTGACGAAAAACTGTTTTTT.

This chain joins TRBV2 and TRBJ1-1; D unclear. Trimming removed 2 bases from V and 9 bases from J, with 10 bases in between. The germline V gene encodes CDR1 SNHLY and CDR2 FYNNEI. The CDR3 has 12 amino acids. Here the CDR3 DNA reads TGTGCCAGCAGTGAAAATAGGGTTCAAGCTTTCTTT. Encoded protein: CASSENRVQAFF.

The chain's CDR3 is CASSLGPLGYEQYF. The CDR3 DNA reads TGTGCCAGCAGCTTAGGACCGCTTGGCTACGAGCAGTACTTC. This chain uses TRBV11-2 with TRBJ2-7; D gene ambiguous. The length of the CDR3 is 14 residues. Germline lookup yields CDR1 SGHAT and CDR2 FQNNGV. V shed 1 base and J shed 3 bases, with 10 bases lying between them.

The chain combines TRBV5-3 with TRBJ1-2, with 9 bases aligning to TRBD1. TRBV5-3 is an ORF, and what it does is uncertain. The CDR3 runs to 14 residues. V lost 4 bases, J lost 3 bases, and 4 bases stayed unmatched. CDR3 nucleotides: TGTGCCAGAAGCCACCGACAGGGGGACTATGGCTACACCTTC. As protein: CARSHRQGDYGYTF.

V and J are TRBV6-5 and TRBJ1-1, with a weak D call TRBD1 (5 bases). With 2 bases removed from V and 7 bases from J, the gap between germline ends came to 11 bases. The CDR3 has 13 amino acids. In germline, CDR1 is MNHEY, CDR2 SVGAGI. CDR3 in amino acids: CASSYGGVGEAFF. CDR3 DNA sequence: TGTGCCAGCAGTTACGGAGGGGTTGGTGAAGCTTTCTTT.